The TCR beta chain described here comes from a study of CD8+ T cells in alopecia areata. Investigators isolated RNA and reverse transcribed it into cDNA to act as the sequencing template. Profiling relied on immunoSEQ multiplex PCR, and the TCRdb table lists in-frame clones only, not all of them. The sample has roughly 210,000 clones, roughly 44% seen once. Treatment reported: oral pan-JAK inhibitor, 5-10 mg twice daily. Germline V lookup: CDR1 GTSNPN, CDR2 SVGIG (reference sequence). The length of the CDR3 is 12 residues. V gave up 5 bases and J gave up 3 bases, with 11 bases separating them. The specimen was CD4+ T cells sorted from blood, collected around week 37, from a patient treated with tofacitinib. The rearrangement links TRBV30 to TRBJ2-7, with D maybe TRBD1 (6 bases). This TCR came from a human donor with alopecia areata. CDR3 in amino acids: CAWQGMGYEQYF. The CDR3 DNA reads as TGTGCCTGGCAGGGGATGGGCTACGAGCAGTACTTC.